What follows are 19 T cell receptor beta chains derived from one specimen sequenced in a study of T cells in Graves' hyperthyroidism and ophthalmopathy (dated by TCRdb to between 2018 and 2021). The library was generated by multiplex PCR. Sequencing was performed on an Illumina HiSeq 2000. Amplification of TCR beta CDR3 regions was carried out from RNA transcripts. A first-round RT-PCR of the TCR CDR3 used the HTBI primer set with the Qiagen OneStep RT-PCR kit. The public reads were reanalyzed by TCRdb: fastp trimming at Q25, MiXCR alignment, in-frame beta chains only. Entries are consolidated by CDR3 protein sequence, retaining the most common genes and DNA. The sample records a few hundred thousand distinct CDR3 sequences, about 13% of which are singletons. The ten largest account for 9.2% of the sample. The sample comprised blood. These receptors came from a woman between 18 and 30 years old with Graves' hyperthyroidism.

The CDR3 DNA is TGTGCCGGTGGATCCTACAATGAGCAGTTCTTC. It is translated as CAGGSYNEQFF. This chain joins TRBV7-9 and TRBJ2-1; D is unresolved. V dropped 11 bases and J dropped 1 base, with 6 bases sitting between them. Germline V gene sequence: CDR1 SEHNR, CDR2 FQNEAQ (reference sequence). The CDR3 runs to 11 residues.

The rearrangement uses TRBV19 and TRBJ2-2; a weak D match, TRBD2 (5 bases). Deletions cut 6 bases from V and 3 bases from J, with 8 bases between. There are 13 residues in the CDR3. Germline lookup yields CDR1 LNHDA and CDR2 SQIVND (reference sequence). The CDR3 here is CASRGEYTGELFF. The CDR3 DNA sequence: TGTGCCAGTAGGGGAGAGTACACCGGGGAGCTGTTTTTT.

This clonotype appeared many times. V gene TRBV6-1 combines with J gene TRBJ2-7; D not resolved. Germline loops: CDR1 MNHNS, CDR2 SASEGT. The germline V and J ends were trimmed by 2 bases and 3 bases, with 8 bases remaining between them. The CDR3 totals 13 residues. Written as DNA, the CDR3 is TGTGCCAGCAGTGAAATCCAGGTCTACGAGCAGTACTTC. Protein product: CASSEIQVYEQYF.

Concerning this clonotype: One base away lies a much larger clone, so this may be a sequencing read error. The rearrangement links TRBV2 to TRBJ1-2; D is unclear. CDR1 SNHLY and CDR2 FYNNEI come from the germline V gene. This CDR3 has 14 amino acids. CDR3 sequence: CTSKTETINYGYTF. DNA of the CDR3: TGTACCAGCAAGACGGAGACAATAAACTATGGCTACACCTTC.

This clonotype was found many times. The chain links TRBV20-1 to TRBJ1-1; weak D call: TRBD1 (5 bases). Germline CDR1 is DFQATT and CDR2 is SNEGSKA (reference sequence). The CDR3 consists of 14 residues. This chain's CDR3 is CSARREGKNTEAFF. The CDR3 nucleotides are TGCAGCGCCCGCCGAGAGGGGAAGAACACTGAAGCTTTCTTT.

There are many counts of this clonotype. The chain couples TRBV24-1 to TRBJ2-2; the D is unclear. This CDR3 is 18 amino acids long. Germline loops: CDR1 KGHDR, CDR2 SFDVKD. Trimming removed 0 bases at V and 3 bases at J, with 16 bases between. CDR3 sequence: CATSDLPLGLSDTGELFF. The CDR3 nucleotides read TGTGCCACCAGTGATTTGCCCCTTGGATTGTCCGACACCGGGGAGCTGTTTTTT.

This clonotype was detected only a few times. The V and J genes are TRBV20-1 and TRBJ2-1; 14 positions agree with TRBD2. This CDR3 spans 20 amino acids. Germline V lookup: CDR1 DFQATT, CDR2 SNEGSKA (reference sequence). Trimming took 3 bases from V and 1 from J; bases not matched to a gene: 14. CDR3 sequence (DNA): TGCAGTGCTAGGGCCAGAGGTGGGACTAGCGGGAGTTGGTCCTACAATGAGCAGTTCTTC. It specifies CSARARGGTSGSWSYNEQFF.

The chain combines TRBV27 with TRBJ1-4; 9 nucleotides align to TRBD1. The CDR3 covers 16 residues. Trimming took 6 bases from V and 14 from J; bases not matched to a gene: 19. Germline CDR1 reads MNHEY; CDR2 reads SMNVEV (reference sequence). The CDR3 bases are TGTGCCAGCAGCCTCTACCCGGGACAGGGCCGCAAAGTTCTGTTTTTT. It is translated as CASSLYPGQGRKVLFF.

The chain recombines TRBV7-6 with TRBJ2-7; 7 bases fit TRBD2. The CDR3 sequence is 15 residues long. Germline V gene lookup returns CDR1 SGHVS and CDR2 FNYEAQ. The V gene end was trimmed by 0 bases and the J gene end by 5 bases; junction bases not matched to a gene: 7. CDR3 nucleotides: TGTGCCAGCAGCTTAGCTCGGGGGGTTTCGGACGAGCAGTACTTC. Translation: CASSLARGVSDEQYF.

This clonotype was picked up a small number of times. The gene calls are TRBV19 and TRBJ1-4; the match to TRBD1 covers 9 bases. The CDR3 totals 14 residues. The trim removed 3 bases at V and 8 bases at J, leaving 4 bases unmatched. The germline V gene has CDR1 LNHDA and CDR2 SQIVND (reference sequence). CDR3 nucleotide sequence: TGTGCCAGTAGTATCGGACAGGGGAGGGAAAAACTGTTTTTT. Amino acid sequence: CASSIGQGREKLFF.

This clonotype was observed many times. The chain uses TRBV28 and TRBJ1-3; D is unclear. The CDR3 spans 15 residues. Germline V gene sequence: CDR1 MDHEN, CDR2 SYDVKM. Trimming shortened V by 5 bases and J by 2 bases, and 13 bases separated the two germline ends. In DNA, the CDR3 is TGTGCCAGCAGTCCCGTGGGAGGGACTGGAAACACCATATATTTT. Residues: CASSPVGGTGNTIYF.

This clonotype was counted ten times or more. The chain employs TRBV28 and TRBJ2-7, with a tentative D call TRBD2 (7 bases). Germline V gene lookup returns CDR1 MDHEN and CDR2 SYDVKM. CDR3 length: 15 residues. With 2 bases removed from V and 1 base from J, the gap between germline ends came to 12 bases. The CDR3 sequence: CASSLNGGPSYEQYF. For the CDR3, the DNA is TGTGCCAGCAGTTTAAACGGGGGGCCATCCTACGAGCAGTACTTC.

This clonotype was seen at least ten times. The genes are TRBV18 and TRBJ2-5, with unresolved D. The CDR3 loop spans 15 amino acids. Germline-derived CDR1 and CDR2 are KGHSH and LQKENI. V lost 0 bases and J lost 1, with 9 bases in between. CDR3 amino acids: CASSPPITAQETQYF. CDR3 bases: TGTGCCAGCTCACCACCCATCACAGCCCAAGAGACCCAGTACTTC.

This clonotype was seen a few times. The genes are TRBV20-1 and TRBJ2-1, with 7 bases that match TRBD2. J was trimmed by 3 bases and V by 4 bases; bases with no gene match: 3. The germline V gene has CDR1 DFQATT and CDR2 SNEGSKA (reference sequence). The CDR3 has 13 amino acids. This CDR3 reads CSAKLAYYNEQFF. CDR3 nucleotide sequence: TGCAGTGCTAAACTAGCGTACTACAATGAGCAGTTCTTC.

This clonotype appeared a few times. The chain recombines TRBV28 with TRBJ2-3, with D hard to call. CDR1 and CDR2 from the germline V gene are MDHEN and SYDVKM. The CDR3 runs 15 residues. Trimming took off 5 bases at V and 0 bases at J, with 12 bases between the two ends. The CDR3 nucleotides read TGTGCCAGCAGTAGCCCGGGCGCAAGCACAGATACGCAGTATTTT. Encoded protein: CASSSPGASTDTQYF.

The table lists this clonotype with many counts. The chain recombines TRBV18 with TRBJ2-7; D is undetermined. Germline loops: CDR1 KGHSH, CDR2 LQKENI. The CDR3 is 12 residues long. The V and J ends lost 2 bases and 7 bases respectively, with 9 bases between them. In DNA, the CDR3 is TGTGCCAGCTCACCATACTCGAGAGAGCAGTACTTC. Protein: CASSPYSREQYF.

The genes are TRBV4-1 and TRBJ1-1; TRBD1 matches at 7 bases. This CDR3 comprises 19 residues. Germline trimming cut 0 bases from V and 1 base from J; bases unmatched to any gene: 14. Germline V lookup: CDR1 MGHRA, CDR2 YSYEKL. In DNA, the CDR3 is TGCGCCAGCAGCCAAGACGGGTACAGGGGCCGAACCGAGAACACTGAAGCTTTCTTT. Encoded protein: CASSQDGYRGRTENTEAFF.

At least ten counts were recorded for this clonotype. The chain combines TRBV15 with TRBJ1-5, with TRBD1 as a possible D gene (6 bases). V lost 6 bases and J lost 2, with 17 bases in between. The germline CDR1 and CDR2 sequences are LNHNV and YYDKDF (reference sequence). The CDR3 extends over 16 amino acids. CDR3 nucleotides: TGTGCCACCAGAGCAAGACAGGCCATCGGCAATCAGCCCCAGCATTTT. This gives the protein CATRARQAIGNQPQHF.

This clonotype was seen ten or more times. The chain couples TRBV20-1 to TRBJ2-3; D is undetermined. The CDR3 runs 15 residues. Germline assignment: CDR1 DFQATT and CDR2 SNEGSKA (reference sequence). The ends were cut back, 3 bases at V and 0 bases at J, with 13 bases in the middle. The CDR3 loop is CSARARVHSTDTQYF. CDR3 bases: TGCAGTGCTAGGGCCCGTGTGCATAGCACAGATACGCAGTATTTT.